The subject of this entry is one T cell receptor (beta chain). The ends were cut back, 2 bases at V and 6 bases at J, with 10 bases in the middle. Germline loops: CDR1 SEHNR, CDR2 FQNEAQ (reference sequence). The CDR3 is 14 residues long. The sample comes from a study of cytomegalovirus exposure and HLA in healthy donors. The method was immunoSEQ multiplex PCR; TCRdb's version includes in-frame clones alone and lacks a portion of them. This table holds over 200,000 clones, 90% found once. This TCR was sampled from a young woman in good health and CMV-seronegative. The chain employs TRBV7-9 and TRBJ1-4; D is perhaps TRBD1 (5 bases). Sequencing used PBMCs. CDR3 DNA sequence: TGTGCCAGCAGCTTATTGGGGGGTTATGAAAAACTGTTTTTT. Amino acid sequence: CASSLLGGYEKLFF.